This T cell receptor beta chain emerged from a study of blood T cells in healthy people across ages. Study results and limitations: Nothing was known about donor CMV status, and this possibly confounded expanded clonotype changes.

Details on this clonotype: The antigen is not known.

Combining a sample-barcoded 5' primer with a J-beta primer mix, a second PCR ran for roughly 6 to 12 cycles. MiXCR was run by TCRdb on the 5' RACE reads, yielding one entry per CDR3 protein. There are under 2,000,000 distinct CDR3 sequences in the sample; about 50% occur only once, and roughly 2.1% lies in the top ten. V lost 4 bases, J lost 0 bases, and 15 bases lay in between. Looked up from germline, CDR1 is SQVTM and CDR2 is ANQGSEA. The CDR3 is made up of 16 amino acids. The extraction recovered at least 6 micrograms of total RNA per sample. Sequencing was done on a sample of blood. The source is a woman between 35 and 50 years old in good health. The chain uses TRBV29-1 and TRBJ2-2; possible D gene TRBD1, 6 bases. The CDR3 nucleotides are TGCAGCGTTGCATGGGATGGGACAACGAACACCGGGGAGCTGTTTTTT. It is translated as CSVAWDGTTNTGELFF.